A selection of T cell receptor beta chains follows, all from one sample in a study of Ad26.COV2.S vaccination and SARS-CoV-2 variants. TCRdb's table, derived via immunoSEQ multiplex PCR, lists solely in-frame clones and lacks some. The data contain 350,000 to 600,000 clones, 80% to 90% of them singletons. The sequencing here drew on peripheral blood, taken in a trial of Ad26.COV2.S vaccine versus placebo. The receptors here all came from a person between 18 and 59 years old who received the Ad26.COV2.S COVID-19 vaccine or a placebo. Each CDR3 is given with its conserved first and last residue. The D gene is left open where the match is weak. Clone size is stated in some rows and not others, as once, few, many or a class when expanded.

D: TRBD1; J: TRBJ2-2; V: TRBV30; size: -; CDR3: CAWSFRDRMFGTGELFF; DNA: TGTGCCTGGAGTTTCCGGGACAGAATGTTCGGGACCGGGGAGCTGTTTTTT
D: TRBD2; J: TRBJ2-1; V: TRBV5-1; size: -; CDR3: CASSLSGRALNEQFF; DNA: TGCGCCAGCAGCTTAAGCGGGAGGGCCCTAAATGAGCAGTTCTTC
D: TRBD2; J: TRBJ2-1; V: TRBV27; size: -; CDR3: CASSPKYRTSGYNEQFF; DNA: TGTGCCAGCAGTCCAAAGTACCGGACTAGCGGCTACAATGAGCAGTTCTTC
D: -; J: TRBJ1-4; V: TRBV5-1; size: once; CDR3: CASSPYVTMEKLFF; DNA: TGCGCCAGCAGTCCATACGTTACGATGGAAAAACTGTTTTTT
D: TRBD2; J: TRBJ2-5; V: TRBV5-4; size: -; CDR3: CASSLVGLGILETQYF; DNA: TGTGCCAGCAGCTTGGTGGGACTAGGGATTTTAGAGACCCAGTACTTC
D: -; J: TRBJ2-2; V: TRBV10-3; size: -; CDR3: CAITPAPNTGELFF; DNA: TGTGCCATCACCCCGGCACCCAACACCGGGGAGCTGTTTTTT
D: -; J: TRBJ2-1; V: TRBV14; size: -; CDR3: CASSQGNEQFF; DNA: TGTGCCAGCAGCCAAGGGAATGAGCAGTTCTTC
D: -; J: TRBJ1-2; V: TRBV7-3; size: -; CDR3: CASSLNTGTQNYTF; DNA: TGTGCCAGCAGCTTAAACACCGGGACACAAAACTACACCTTC
D: TRBD1; J: TRBJ1-2; V: TRBV7-2; size: few; CDR3: CASSSQGDYGYTF; DNA: TGTGCCAGCAGCTCCCAGGGGGACTATGGCTACACCTTC
D: TRBD1; J: TRBJ1-5; V: TRBV5-1; size: -; CDR3: CASTPTGIGNQPQHF; DNA: TGCGCCAGCACCCCGACAGGGATAGGGAATCAGCCCCAGCATTTT
D: TRBD1; J: TRBJ1-2; V: TRBV30; size: -; CDR3: CAWSRGQNYGYTF; DNA: TGTGCCTGGTCCAGGGGGCAGAACTATGGCTACACCTTC
D: -; J: TRBJ2-1; V: TRBV5-1; size: -; CDR3: CASSSNTGTEQFF; DNA: TGCGCCAGCAGTTCGAATACCGGGACTGAGCAGTTCTTC
D: TRBD1; J: TRBJ1-5; V: TRBV19; size: many; CDR3: CASTPPQGYNQPQHF; DNA: TGTGCCAGTACCCCGCCACAGGGGTACAATCAGCCCCAGCATTTT
D: TRBD1; J: TRBJ2-7; V: TRBV29-1; size: -; CDR3: CSVESDRGTEQYF; DNA: TGCAGCGTTGAGTCGGACAGGGGGACCGAGCAGTACTTC
D: -; J: TRBJ1-3; V: TRBV9; size: -; CDR3: CASSRDQGAVNTIYF; DNA: TGTGCCAGCAGCCGAGACCAGGGTGCCGTAAACACCATATATTTT
D: TRBD2; J: TRBJ2-1; V: TRBV28; size: -; CDR3: CASSLLAGTSGNNEQFF; DNA: TGTGCCAGCAGTTTACTAGCCGGGACTAGCGGAAACAATGAGCAGTTCTTC
D: TRBD1; J: TRBJ1-1; V: TRBV9; size: -; CDR3: CASSAPGQLIMNTEAFF; DNA: TGTGCCAGCAGCGCCCCGGGACAGTTAATTATGAACACTGAAGCTTTCTTT
D: -; J: TRBJ1-1; V: TRBV2; size: -; CDR3: CASSLDRNTEAFF; DNA: TGTGCCAGCAGTCTGGACAGGAACACTGAAGCTTTCTTT
D: -; J: TRBJ2-5; V: TRBV11-3; size: -; CDR3: CASSSRDDQETQYF; DNA: TGTGCCAGCAGCTCTAGGGACGATCAAGAGACCCAGTACTTC